This is a list of T cell receptor beta chains from one sample in a study of blood T cell repertoires in COVID-19. Sequencing used immunoSEQ multiplex PCR; TCRdb keeps in-frame clones, though not all of them. The sample contains fewer than 300,000 clones, over 65% of which appear only once. Sequencing was carried out using peripheral blood. Receptor source: an elderly woman with acute or convalescent COVID-19. Each CDR3 is given with its conserved first and last residue. The D gene is left open where the match is weak. The listing skips clone size in some rows; elsewhere it reads once, few, many or a size class.

v_gene	abundance	j_gene	d_gene	CDR3aa	CDR3nt
TRBV7-9	NA	TRBJ1-1	TRBD1	CASSLRQGMNTEAFF	TGTGCCAGCAGCTTACGACAGGGAATGAACACTGAAGCTTTCTTT
TRBV5-8	few	TRBJ1-5	NA	CASSLVAQPQHF	TGTGCCAGCAGCTTGGTAGCCCAGCCCCAGCATTTT
TRBV2	NA	TRBJ2-3	NA	CASTAEGAQYF	TGTGCCAGCACCGCAGAAGGAGCGCAGTATTTT
TRBV6-5	NA	TRBJ1-1	TRBD1	CASRSQGGTERPAFF	TGTGCCAGCAGATCCCAAGGCGGGACAGAAAGGCCGGCTTTCTTT
TRBV3-1/TRBV3-2	NA	TRBJ2-1	TRBD2	CASRPGTSFNEQFF	TGTGCCAGCAGGCCCGGGACTAGCTTCAATGAGCAGTTCTTC
TRBV5-1	NA	TRBJ2-3	TRBD2	CASSRDYPRTDTQYF	TGCGCCAGCAGCCGGGACTACCCCCGCACAGATACGCAGTATTTT
TRBV18	NA	TRBJ1-3	NA	CASSPGQVIANTIYF	TGTGCCAGCTCTCCAGGACAAGTCATTGCAAACACCATATATTTT
TRBV19	NA	TRBJ1-2	TRBD1	CASTRTGEENYGYTF	TGTGCCAGTACCCGGACAGGGGAGGAGAACTATGGCTACACCTTC
TRBV5-6	NA	TRBJ2-6	TRBD1	CASRDRGTGANVLTF	TGTGCCAGCCGGGACAGGGGCACTGGGGCCAACGTCCTGACTTTC
TRBV5-5	once	TRBJ1-5	TRBD1	CASSFGRGSNQPQHF	TGTGCCAGCAGCTTTGGCAGGGGGAGCAATCAGCCCCAGCATTTT
TRBV2	NA	TRBJ2-7	TRBD1	CASSRDSIYEQYF	TGTGCCAGCAGCCGGGACAGCATCTACGAGCAGTACTTC
TRBV5-1	NA	TRBJ2-1	TRBD1	CASSPPGQANNEQFF	TGCGCCAGCAGCCCGCCGGGACAGGCGAACAATGAGCAGTTCTTC
TRBV30	NA	TRBJ1-3	NA	CAWSVSPGQRRNTIYF	TGTGCCTGGAGTGTAAGCCCCGGACAGAGGAGGAACACCATATATTTT
TRBV2	NA	TRBJ2-3	TRBD2	CAIIVAGVMLADTQYF	TGTGCCATTATAGTAGCGGGAGTAATGCTTGCAGATACGCAGTATTTT
TRBV5-1	NA	TRBJ2-1	NA	CASSLAPIYNEQFF	TGCGCCAGCAGCTTGGCCCCCATCTACAATGAGCAGTTCTTC
TRBV12-3/TRBV12-4	few	TRBJ2-7	NA	CASSTVYEQYF	TGTGCCAGCAGTACGGTCTACGAGCAGTACTTC
TRBV5-1	once	TRBJ2-1	TRBD1	CASSLGQGKFEQFF	TGCGCCAGCAGCTTGGGACAGGGGAAGTTTGAGCAGTTCTTC
TRBV19	NA	TRBJ1-5	NA	CASKLQGSSNQPQHF	TGTGCCAGTAAGCTTCAGGGGTCTAGCAATCAGCCCCAGCATTTT
TRBV6-2/TRBV6-3	few	TRBJ1-5	NA	CASSTPGSGNNQPQHF	TGTGCCAGCAGCACGCCCGGGAGTGGTAACAATCAGCCCCAGCATTTT
TRBV6-2/TRBV6-3	NA	TRBJ2-7	TRBD2	CASSLAGLGSHEQYF	TGTGCCAGCAGTTTAGCGGGGCTGGGCTCCCACGAGCAGTACTTC
TRBV2	NA	TRBJ2-7	NA	CASQTVFSYEQYF	TGTGCCAGCCAGACAGTCTTCTCCTACGAGCAGTACTTC
TRBV6-1	many	TRBJ1-2	NA	CASSEEQIYGYTF	TGTGCCAGCAGTGAAGAACAGATATATGGCTACACCTTC
TRBV19	NA	TRBJ2-3	TRBD2	CASGTSGAKTQYF	TGTGCCAGTGGGACTAGCGGGGCTAAAACGCAGTATTTT